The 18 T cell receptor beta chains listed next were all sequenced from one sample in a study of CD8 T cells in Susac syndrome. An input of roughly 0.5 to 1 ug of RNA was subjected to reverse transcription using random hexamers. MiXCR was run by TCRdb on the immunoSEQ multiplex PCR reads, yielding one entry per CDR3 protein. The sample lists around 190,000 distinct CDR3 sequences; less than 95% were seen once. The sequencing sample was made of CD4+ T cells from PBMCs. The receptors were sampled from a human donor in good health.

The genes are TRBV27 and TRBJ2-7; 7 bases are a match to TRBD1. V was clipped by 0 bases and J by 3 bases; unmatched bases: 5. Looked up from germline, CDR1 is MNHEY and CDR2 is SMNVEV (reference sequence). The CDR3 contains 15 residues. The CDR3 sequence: CASSLSSGQLYEQYF. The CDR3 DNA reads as TGTGCCAGCAGTTTATCATCGGGACAGCTCTACGAGCAGTACTTC.

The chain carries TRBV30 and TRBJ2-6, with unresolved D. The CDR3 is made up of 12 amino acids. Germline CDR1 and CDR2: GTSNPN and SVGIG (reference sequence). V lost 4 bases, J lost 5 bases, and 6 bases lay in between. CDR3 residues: CAWTARANVLTF. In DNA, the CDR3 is TGTGCCTGGACCGCCCGGGCCAACGTCCTGACTTTC.

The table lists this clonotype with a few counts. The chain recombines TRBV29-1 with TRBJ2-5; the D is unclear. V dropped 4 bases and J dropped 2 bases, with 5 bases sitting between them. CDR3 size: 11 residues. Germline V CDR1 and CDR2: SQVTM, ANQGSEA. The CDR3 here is CSVVRQETQYF. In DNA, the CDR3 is TGCAGCGTTGTCCGACAAGAGACCCAGTACTTC.

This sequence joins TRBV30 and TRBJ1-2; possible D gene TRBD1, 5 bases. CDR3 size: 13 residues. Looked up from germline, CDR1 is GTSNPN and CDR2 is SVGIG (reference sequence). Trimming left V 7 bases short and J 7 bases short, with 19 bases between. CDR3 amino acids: CASPRGRAFGYTF. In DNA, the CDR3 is TGTGCCTCTCCACGGGGACGGGCGTTTGGCTACACCTTC.

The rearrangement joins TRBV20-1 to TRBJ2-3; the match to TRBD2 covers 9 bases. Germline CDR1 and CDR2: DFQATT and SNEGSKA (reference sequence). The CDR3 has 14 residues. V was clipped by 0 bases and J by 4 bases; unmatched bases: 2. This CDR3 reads CSAREAGGSDTQYF. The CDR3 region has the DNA TGCAGTGCTAGAGAGGCGGGAGGGTCAGATACGCAGTATTTT.

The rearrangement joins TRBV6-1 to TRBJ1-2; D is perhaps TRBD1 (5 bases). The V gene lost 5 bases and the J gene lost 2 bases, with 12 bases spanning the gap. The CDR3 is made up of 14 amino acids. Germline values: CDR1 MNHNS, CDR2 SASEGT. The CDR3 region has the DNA TGTGCCAGCAGTCTCTGGGGCCAAAACTATGGCTACACCTTC. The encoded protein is CASSLWGQNYGYTF.

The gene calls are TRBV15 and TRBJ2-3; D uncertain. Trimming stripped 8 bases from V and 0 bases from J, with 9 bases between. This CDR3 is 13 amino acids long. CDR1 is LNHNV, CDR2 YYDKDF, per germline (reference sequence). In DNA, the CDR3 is TGTGCCACCGGGCAGTTGAGCACAGATACGCAGTATTTT. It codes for CATGQLSTDTQYF.

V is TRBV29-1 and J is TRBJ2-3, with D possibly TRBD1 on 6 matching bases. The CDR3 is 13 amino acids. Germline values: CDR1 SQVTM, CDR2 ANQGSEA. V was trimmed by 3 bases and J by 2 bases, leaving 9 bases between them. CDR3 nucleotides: TGCAGCGTTGATCTGGGGGCCACAGATACGCAGTATTTT. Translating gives CSVDLGATDTQYF.

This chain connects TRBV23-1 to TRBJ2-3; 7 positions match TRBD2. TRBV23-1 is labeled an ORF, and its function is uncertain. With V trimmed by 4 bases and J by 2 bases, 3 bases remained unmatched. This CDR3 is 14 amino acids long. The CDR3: CASSPRLATDTQYF. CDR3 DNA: TGCGCCAGCAGTCCTAGACTAGCCACAGATACGCAGTATTTT.

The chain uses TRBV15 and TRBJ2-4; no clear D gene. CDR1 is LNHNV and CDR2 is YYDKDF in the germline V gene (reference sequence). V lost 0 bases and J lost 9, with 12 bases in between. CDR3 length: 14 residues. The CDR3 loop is CATSRDRNSGIQYF. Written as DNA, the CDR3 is TGTGCCACCAGCAGAGACCGGAATTCAGGCATTCAGTACTTC.

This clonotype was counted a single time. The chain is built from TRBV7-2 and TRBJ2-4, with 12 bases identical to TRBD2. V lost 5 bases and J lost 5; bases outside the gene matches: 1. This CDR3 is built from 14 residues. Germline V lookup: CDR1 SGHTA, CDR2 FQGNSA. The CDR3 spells CASSRTSGENIQYF. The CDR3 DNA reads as TGTGCCAGCAGCCGGACTAGCGGGGAAAACATTCAGTACTTC. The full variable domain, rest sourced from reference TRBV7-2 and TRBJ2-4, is GAGVSQSPSNKVTEKGKDVELRCDPISGHTALYWYRQSLGQGLEFLIYFQGNSAPDKSGLPSDRFSAERTGGSVSTLTIQRTQQEDSAVYLCASSRTSGENIQYFGAGTRLSVL.

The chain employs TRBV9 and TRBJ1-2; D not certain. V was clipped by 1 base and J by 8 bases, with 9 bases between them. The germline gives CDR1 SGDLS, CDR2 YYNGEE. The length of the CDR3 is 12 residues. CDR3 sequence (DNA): TGTGCCAGCAGCGTACCCTCGGGGGGCTACACCTTC. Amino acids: CASSVPSGGYTF.

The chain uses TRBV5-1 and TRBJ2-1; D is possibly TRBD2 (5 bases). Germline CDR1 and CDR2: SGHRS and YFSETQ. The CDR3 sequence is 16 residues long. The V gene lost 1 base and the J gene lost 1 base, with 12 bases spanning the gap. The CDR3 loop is CASSLLMSGSYNEQFF. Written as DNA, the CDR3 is TGCGCCAGCAGCTTGCTTATGAGCGGTTCCTACAATGAGCAGTTCTTC.

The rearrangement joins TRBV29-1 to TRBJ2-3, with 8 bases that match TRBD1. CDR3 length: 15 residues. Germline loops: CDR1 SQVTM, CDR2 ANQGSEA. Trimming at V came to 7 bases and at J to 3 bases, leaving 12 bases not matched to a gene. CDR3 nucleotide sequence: TGCAGCGGAAGTCAGTCAGGGGGCGGGACAGATACGCAGTATTTT. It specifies CSGSQSGGGTDTQYF.

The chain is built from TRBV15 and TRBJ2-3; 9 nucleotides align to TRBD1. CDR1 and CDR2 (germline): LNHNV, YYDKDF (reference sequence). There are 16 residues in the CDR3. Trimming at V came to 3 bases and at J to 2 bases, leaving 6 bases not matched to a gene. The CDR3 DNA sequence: TGTGCCACCAGCAGGACGGGACAGGGCTTCACAGATACGCAGTATTTT. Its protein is CATSRTGQGFTDTQYF. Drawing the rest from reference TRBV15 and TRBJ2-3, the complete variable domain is DAMVIQNPRYQVTQFGKPVTLSCSQTLNHNVMYWYQQKSSQAPKLLFHYYDKDFNNEADTPDNFQSRRPNTSFCFLDIRSPGLGDTAMYLCATSRTGQGFTDTQYFGPGTRLTVL.

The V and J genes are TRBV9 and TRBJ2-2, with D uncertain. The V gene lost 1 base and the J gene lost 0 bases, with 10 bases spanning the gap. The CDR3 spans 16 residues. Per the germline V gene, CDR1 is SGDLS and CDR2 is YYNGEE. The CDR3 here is CASSVWAGSNTGELFF. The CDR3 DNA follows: TGTGCCAGCAGCGTATGGGCAGGATCGAACACCGGGGAGCTGTTTTTT.

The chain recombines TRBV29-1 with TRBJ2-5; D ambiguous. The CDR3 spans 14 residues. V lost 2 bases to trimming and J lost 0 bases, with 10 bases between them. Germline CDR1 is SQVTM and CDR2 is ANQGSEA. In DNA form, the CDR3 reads TGCAGCGTTGAAAGCGCGGTGGACCAAGAGACCCAGTACTTC. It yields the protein CSVESAVDQETQYF.

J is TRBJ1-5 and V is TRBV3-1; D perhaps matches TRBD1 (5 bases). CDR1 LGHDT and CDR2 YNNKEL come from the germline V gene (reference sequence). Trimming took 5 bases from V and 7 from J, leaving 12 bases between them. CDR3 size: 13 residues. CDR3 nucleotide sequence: TGTGCCAGCAGCTTTACGGGGGAGCAGCCCCAGCATTTT. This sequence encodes CASSFTGEQPQHF. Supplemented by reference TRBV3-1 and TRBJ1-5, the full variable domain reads DTAVSQTPKYLVTQMGNDKSIKCEQNLGHDTMYWYKQDSKKFLKIMFSYNNKELIINETVPNRFSPKSPDKAHLNLHINSLELGDSAVYFCASSFTGEQPQHFGDGTRLSIL.